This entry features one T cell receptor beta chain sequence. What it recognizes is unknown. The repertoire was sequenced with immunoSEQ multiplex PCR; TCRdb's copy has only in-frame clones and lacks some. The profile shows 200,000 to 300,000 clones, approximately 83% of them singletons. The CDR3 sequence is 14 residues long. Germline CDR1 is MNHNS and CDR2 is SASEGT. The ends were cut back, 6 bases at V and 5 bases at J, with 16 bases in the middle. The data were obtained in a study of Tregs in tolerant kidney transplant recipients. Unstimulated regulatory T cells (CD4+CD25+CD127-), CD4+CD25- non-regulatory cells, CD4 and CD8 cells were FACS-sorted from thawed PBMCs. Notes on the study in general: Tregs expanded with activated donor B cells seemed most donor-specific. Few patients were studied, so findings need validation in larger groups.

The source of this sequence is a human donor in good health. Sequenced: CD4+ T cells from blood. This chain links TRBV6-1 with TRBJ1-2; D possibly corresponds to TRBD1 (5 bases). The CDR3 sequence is CASSFEGARYGYTF. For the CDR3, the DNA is TGTGCCAGCAGCTTTGAAGGGGCTCGGTATGGCTACACCTTC.